What follows are 20 T cell receptor beta chains derived from one specimen sequenced in a study of cytomegalovirus exposure and HLA in healthy donors. Clones were sequenced by immunoSEQ multiplex PCR, and TCRdb holds only the in-frame ones, with some missing. The sample lists 250,000 to 300,000 clones; approximately 86% were seen once. The sequencing input was PBMCs. All receptors derive from a woman aged 18 to 35 in good health and CMV-seronegative.

The chain carries TRBV7-9 and TRBJ2-5; 14 nucleotides agree with TRBD2. After removal of 5 bases from V and 7 bases from J, the junction contained 6 bases not matched to a gene. CDR1 is SEHNR and CDR2 is FQNEAQ in the germline V gene (reference sequence). The CDR3 totals 15 residues. The CDR3 DNA is TGTGCCAGCAGCATCGGGACTAGCGGGGGAGGGACCCAGTACTTC. Translated, it gives CASSIGTSGGGTQYF.

J is TRBJ1-1 and V is TRBV19; the D is unclear. This CDR3 has 15 residues. V was clipped by 0 bases and J by 1 base, with 9 bases between them. Germline V CDR1 and CDR2: LNHDA, SQIVND (reference sequence). DNA of the CDR3: TGTGCCAGTAGTATAGATCCGGGAGGGAACACTGAAGCTTTCTTT. It translates to CASSIDPGGNTEAFF.

This clone was observed once. The gene calls are TRBV4-1 and TRBJ1-5, with D possibly being TRBD1 (6 bases). V shed 3 bases and J shed 6 bases, with 15 bases lying between them. The CDR3 totals 15 residues. Germline V gives CDR1 MGHRA, CDR2 YSYEKL. This CDR3 reads CASSQGQGKGQPQHF. The CDR3 nucleotides read TGCGCCAGCAGCCAGGGTCAGGGGAAGGGTCAGCCCCAGCATTTT.

This clone is a singleton in its sample. The chain is built from TRBV30 and TRBJ2-7; perhaps TRBD1 as D (5 bases). The CDR3 sequence is 19 residues long. Germline V CDR1 and CDR2: GTSNPN, SVGIG (reference sequence). V lost 2 bases, J lost 5 bases, and 31 bases lay in between. Here the CDR3 DNA reads TGTGCCTGGAGTAGCTCCATGGAGCAGGGCCAACTATCTATTGACGAGCAGTACTTC. This translates into CAWSSSMEQGQLSIDEQYF.

The chain has TRBV5-1 and TRBJ2-3, with 12 bases matching TRBD2. The CDR3 totals 16 residues. Germline CDR1 SGHRS, CDR2 YFSETQ. With V trimmed by 3 bases and J by 1 base, 3 bases remained unmatched. Written as DNA, the CDR3 is TGCGCCAGCAGCTCGACTAGCGGGAGTGGCACAGATACGCAGTATTTT. Its translation is CASSSTSGSGTDTQYF.

This clone qualifies as medium-sized. V and J are TRBV6-4 and TRBJ2-3; D possibly corresponds to TRBD2 (6 bases). Germline CDR1 reads MRHNA; CDR2 reads SNTAGT. The CDR3 contains 15 residues. V was shortened by 0 bases and J by 2 bases, with 9 bases between the two germline ends. CDR3 coding DNA: TGTGCCAGCAGTGACTCGGCGGGGTCCACAGATACGCAGTATTTT. Translating gives CASSDSAGSTDTQYF.

The rearrangement joins TRBV19 to TRBJ1-5; D is uncertain. This CDR3 is 14 amino acids long. From germline, CDR1 is LNHDA and CDR2 SQIVND (reference sequence). V gave up 6 bases and J gave up 5 bases, with 14 bases separating them. The CDR3 spells CASRGRTTYQPQHF. The CDR3 coding sequence is TGTGCCAGTAGAGGACGGACTACGTATCAGCCCCAGCATTTT.

The chain recombines TRBV2 with TRBJ2-3; 8 bases map to TRBD2. Trimming took 10 bases from V and 0 from J; bases not matched to a gene: 18. The CDR3 runs 18 residues. Per the germline V gene, CDR1 is SNHLY and CDR2 is FYNNEI. The CDR3 reads CAILASGYPMTSTDTQYF. The CDR3 coding sequence is TGTGCCATCCTGGCTAGCGGGTACCCCATGACTAGCACAGATACGCAGTATTTT.

For the CDR3, the DNA is TGTGCCAGCAGTTCGGACAGGGTGCGATTATACTACGAGCAGTACTTC. This gives the protein CASSSDRVRLYYEQYF. This rearrangement joins TRBV28 to TRBJ2-7, with 8 bases identical to TRBD1. The CDR3 spans 16 residues. Germline V gene sequence: CDR1 MDHEN, CDR2 SYDVKM. Germline trimming cut 4 bases from V and 3 bases from J; bases unmatched to any gene: 11.

V and J are TRBV11-2 and TRBJ2-7; 10 bases are a match to TRBD1. After removal of 5 bases from V and 2 bases from J, the junction contained 6 bases not matched to a gene. In germline, CDR1 is SGHAT, CDR2 FQNNGV. This CDR3 has 15 residues. The CDR3 nucleotides are TGTGCCAGCAGCGGGGGACAGGGGAGCGCCTACGAGCAGTACTTC. Its translation is CASSGGQGSAYEQYF.

V gene TRBV4-3 combines with J gene TRBJ2-3; a weak D match, TRBD1 (6 bases). In germline, CDR1 is LGHNA, CDR2 YSLEER. The CDR3 is 14 residues long. Trimming removed 6 bases from V and 1 base from J, with 11 bases in between. The CDR3 loop reads CASSHREGTDTQYF. CDR3 nucleotides: TGCGCCAGCAGTCACAGGGAAGGCACAGATACGCAGTATTTT.

The V gene is TRBV19, the J gene TRBJ1-1; 9 bases match TRBD1. CDR1 and CDR2 (germline): LNHDA, SQIVND (reference sequence). V shed 8 bases, J shed 5 bases, and the junction held 3 bases outside the gene matches. The CDR3 loop spans 12 amino acids. DNA of the CDR3: TGTGCCAGTGGGACAGGGAATACTGAAGCTTTCTTT. Translating gives CASGTGNTEAFF.

This chain links TRBV5-1 with TRBJ2-7, with D perhaps matching TRBD1 (6 bases). The CDR3 loop spans 15 amino acids. The ends were cut back, 0 bases at V and 2 bases at J, with 12 bases in the middle. The germline V gene encodes CDR1 SGHRS and CDR2 YFSETQ. CDR3 coding DNA: TGCGCCAGCAGCTTGGCTGGGGGCTCCACCTACGAGCAGTACTTC. Protein sequence: CASSLAGGSTYEQYF.

The gene calls are TRBV4-2 and TRBJ2-5; TRBD1 aligns across 7 bases. The V and J ends lost 0 bases and 3 bases, in that order; junction bases with no gene match: 7. Germline V gene sequence: CDR1 LGHNA, CDR2 YNFKEQ. The CDR3 length is 16 residues. CDR3 coding DNA: TGTGCCAGCAGCCAAGATCAAGGGGGCTTTAAAGAGACCCAGTACTTC. Translation: CASSQDQGGFKETQYF.

This clone was seen only a few times. This CDR3 reads CASNRGRVLEQFF. CDR3 DNA sequence: TGTGCCAGCAACAGGGGGCGCGTCTTAGAGCAGTTCTTC. The J gene is TRBJ2-1, the V gene TRBV2; 9 bases are a match to TRBD1. Germline CDR1 reads SNHLY; CDR2 reads FYNNEI. The J segment lost 10 bases and the V segment lost 7 bases, leaving 8 bases of the junction unmatched. This CDR3 is built from 13 residues.

This clone was detected once. This chain uses TRBV7-9 with TRBJ1-1, with no clear D. V lost 1 base and J lost 3, with 6 bases in between. The CDR3 totals 13 residues. Germline CDR1 reads SEHNR; CDR2 reads FQNEAQ (reference sequence). The DNA for the CDR3 is TGTGCCAGCAGCTTAGTGGGAGACACTGAAGCTTTCTTT. Protein product: CASSLVGDTEAFF.

The gene calls are TRBV27 and TRBJ2-3, with 16 positions matching TRBD2. Losses at the gene ends were 5 bases for V and 2 bases for J; bases not matched to a gene: 7. This CDR3 is 18 amino acids long. Per germline, CDR1 MNHEY and CDR2 SMNVEV (reference sequence). The CDR3 reads CASSPPGLAGGPTDTQYF. Here the CDR3 DNA reads TGTGCCAGCAGTCCCCCGGGACTAGCGGGGGGGCCCACAGATACGCAGTATTTT.

This sequence joins TRBV14 and TRBJ2-7; 9 nucleotides agree with TRBD2. With V trimmed by 4 bases and J by 6 bases, 13 bases remained unmatched. Per the germline V gene, CDR1 is SGHDN and CDR2 is FVKESK. CDR3 length: 16 residues. The CDR3 coding sequence is TGTGCCAGCAGCCCGACCGGGGCTAGCGGGATATTCGAGCAGTACTTC. This encodes CASSPTGASGIFEQYF. The full variable domain, in which reference TRBV14 and TRBJ2-7 provide the parts outside the CDR3, is EAGVTQFPSHSVIEKGQTVTLRCDPISGHDNLYWYRRVMGKEIKFLLHFVKESKQDESGMPNNRFLAERTGGTYSTLKVQPAELEDSGVYFCASSPTGASGIFEQYFGPGTRLTVT.

V usage is TRBV6-1 and J usage is TRBJ2-1; 7 bases match TRBD2. This CDR3 region has 12 residues. Germline V gives CDR1 MNHNS, CDR2 SASEGT. V lost 8 bases, J lost 6 bases, and 4 bases stayed unmatched. CDR3 bases: TGTGCCAGCGGGGCTAGCGGCAATGAGCAGTTCTTC. Residues: CASGASGNEQFF.

CDR3 sequence (DNA): TGTGCCAGCAGCGTTCGGGGGGGCACCGGGGAGCTGTTTTTT. It translates to CASSVRGGTGELFF. The gene calls are TRBV9 and TRBJ2-2; the match to TRBD2 covers 8 bases. Germline CDR1 and CDR2: SGDLS and YYNGEE. This CDR3 region has 14 residues. The V gene end was trimmed by 2 bases and the J gene end by 4 bases; junction bases not matched to a gene: 1.